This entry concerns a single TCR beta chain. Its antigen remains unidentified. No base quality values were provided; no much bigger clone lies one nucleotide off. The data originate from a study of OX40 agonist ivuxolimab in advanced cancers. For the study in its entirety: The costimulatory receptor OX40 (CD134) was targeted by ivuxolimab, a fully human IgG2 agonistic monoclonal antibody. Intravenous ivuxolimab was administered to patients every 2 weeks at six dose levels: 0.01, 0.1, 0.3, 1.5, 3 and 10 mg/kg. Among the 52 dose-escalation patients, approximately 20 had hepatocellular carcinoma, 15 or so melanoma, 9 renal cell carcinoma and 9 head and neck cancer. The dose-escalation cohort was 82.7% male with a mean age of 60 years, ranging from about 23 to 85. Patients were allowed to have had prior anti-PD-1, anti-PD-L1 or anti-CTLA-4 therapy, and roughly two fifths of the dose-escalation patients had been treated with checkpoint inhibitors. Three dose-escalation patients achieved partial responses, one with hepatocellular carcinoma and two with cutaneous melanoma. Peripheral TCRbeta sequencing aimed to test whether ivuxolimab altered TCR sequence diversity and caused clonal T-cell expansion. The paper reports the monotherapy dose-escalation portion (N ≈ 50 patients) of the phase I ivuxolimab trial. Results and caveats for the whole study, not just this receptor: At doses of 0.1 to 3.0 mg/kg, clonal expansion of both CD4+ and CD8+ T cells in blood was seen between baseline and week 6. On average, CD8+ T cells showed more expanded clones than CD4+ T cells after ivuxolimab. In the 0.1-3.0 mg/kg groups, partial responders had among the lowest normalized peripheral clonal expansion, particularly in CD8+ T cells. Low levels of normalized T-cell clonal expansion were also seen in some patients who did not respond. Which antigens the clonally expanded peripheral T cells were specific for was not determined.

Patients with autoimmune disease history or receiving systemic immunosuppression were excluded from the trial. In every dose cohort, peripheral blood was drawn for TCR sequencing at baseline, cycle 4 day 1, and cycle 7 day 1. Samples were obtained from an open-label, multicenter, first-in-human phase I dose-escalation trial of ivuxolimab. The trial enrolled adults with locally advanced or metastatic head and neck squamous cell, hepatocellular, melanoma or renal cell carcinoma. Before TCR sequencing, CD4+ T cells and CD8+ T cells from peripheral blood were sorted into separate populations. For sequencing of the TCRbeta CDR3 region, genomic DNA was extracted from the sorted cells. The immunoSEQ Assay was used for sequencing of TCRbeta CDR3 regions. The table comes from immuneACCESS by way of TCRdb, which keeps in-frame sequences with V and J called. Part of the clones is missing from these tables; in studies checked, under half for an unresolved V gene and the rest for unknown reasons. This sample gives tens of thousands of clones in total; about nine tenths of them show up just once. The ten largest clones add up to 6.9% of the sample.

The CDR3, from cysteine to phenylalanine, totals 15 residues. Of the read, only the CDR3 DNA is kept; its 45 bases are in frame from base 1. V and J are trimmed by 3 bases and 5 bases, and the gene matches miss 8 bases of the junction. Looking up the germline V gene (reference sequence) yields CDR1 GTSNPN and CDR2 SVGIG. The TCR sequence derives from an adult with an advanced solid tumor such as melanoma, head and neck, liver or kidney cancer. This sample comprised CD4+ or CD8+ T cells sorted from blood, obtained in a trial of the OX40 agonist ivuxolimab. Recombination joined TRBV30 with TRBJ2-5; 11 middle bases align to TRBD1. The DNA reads TGTGCCTGGAGGGCCTTCGGACAGGGGGCTGAGACCCAGTACTTC. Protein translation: CAWRAFGQGAETQYF.